The T cell receptor (beta chain) described here comes from a study of blood T cell repertoires in COVID-19. Some clones are missing from TCRdb's copy, which holds only in-frame ones; the method was immunoSEQ multiplex PCR. Of 15,000 to 20,000 clones listed, approximately 90% were seen once; the top ten hold less than 5.5%. Cohort placement rested on clinical history that participants reported themselves. Two negative PCRs, clearance, or symptom resolution were required of recovered Cohort 3 donors. The CDR3 spans 16 residues. J gave up 4 bases and V 2 bases, and 7 bases lay outside the gene matches. Germline V gene data show CDR1 as MNHEY and CDR2 as SMNVEV (reference sequence).

The sample was PBMCs or T cells enriched from blood (not recorded which). This TCR was recovered from a woman in her twenties or thirties who had recovered from COVID-19. V gene TRBV27 combines with J gene TRBJ2-1; 8 bases map to TRBD1. The chain's CDR3 is CASSLIGQGQYNEQFF. The CDR3 region has the DNA TGTGCCAGCAGTTTAATAGGACAGGGACAATACAATGAGCAGTTCTTC.